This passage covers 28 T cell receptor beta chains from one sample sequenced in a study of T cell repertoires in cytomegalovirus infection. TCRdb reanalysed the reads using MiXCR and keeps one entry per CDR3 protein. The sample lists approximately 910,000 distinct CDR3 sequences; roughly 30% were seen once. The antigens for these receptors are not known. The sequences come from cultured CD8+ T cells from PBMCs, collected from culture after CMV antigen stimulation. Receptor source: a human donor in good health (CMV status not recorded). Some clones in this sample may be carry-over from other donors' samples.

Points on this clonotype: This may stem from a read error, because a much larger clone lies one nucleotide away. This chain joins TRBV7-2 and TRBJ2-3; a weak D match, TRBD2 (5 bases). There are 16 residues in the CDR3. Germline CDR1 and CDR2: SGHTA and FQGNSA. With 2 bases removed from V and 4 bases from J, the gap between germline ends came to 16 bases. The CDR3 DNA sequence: TGTGCCAGCAGCTTATCCGAGGGATGGAGGTCAGATACGCAGTATTTT. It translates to CASSLSEGWRSDTQYF. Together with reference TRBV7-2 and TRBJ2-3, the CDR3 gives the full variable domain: GAGVSQSPSNKVTEKGKDVELRCDPISGHTALYWYRQSLGQGLEFLIYFQGNSAPDKSGLPSDRFSAERTGGSVSTLTIQRTQQEDSAVYLCASSLSEGWRSDTQYFGPGTRLTVL.

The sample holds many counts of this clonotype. The CDR3: CASGPNGSRNEKLFF. The CDR3 DNA reads as TGTGCCAGCGGCCCAAACGGATCCCGTAATGAAAAACTGTTTTTT. The chain recombines TRBV7-2 with TRBJ1-4; D remains unclear. The CDR3 has 15 amino acids. CDR1 is SGHTA, CDR2 FQGNSA, per germline. The ends were cut back, 8 bases at V and 4 bases at J, with 17 bases in the middle.

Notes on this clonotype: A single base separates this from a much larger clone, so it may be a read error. CDR3 sequence (DNA): TGTGCCAACAGTGAATCGGTCGAGGGGGGCCTAAAAAACATTCAGTACTTC. Translation gives CANSESVEGGLKNIQYF. The chain uses TRBV25-1 and TRBJ2-4; perhaps D is TRBD1 or TRBD2 (6 bases each). This CDR3 has 17 amino acids. Germline V lookup: CDR1 MGHDK, CDR2 SYGVNS. The whole variable domain, remainder taken from reference TRBV25-1 and TRBJ2-4, is EADIYQTPRYLVIGTGKKITLECSQTMGHDKMYWYQQDPGMELHLIHYSYGVNSTEKGDLSSESTVSRIRTEHFPLTLESARPSHTSQYLCANSESVEGGLKNIQYFGAGTRLSVL.

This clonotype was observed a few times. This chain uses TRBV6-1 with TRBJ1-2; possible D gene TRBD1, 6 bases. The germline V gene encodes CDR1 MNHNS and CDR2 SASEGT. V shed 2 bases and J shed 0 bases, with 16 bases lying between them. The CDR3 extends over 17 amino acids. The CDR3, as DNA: TGTGCCAGCAGTGAAAGCCCCGGACAGAATGCTAACTATGGCTACACCTTC. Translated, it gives CASSESPGQNANYGYTF.

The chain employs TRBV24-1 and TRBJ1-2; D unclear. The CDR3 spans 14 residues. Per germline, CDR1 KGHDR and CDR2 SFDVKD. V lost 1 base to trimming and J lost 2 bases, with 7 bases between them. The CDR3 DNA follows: TGTGCCACCAGTGATTTTCAGTTAAACTATGGCTACACCTTC. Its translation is CATSDFQLNYGYTF.

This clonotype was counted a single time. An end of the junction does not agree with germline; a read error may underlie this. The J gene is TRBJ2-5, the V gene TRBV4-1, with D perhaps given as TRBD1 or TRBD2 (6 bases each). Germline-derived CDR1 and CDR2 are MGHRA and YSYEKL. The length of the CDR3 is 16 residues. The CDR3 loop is CASSQEGGLVQETQYF. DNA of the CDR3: TGTGCCAGCAGCCAAGAGGGGGGCCTAGTACAAGAGACCCAGTACTTC.

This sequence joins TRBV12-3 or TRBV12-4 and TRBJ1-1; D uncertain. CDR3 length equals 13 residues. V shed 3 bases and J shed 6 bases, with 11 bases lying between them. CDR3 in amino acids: CASSFLLGSEAFF. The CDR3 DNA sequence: TGTGCCAGCAGTTTCCTTCTTGGGTCTGAAGCTTTCTTT.

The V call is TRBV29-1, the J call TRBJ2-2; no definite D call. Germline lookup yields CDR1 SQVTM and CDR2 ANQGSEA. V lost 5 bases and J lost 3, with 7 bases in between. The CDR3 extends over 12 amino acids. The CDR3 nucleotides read TGCAGCGTTACTAATTACACCGGGGAGCTGTTTTTT. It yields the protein CSVTNYTGELFF.

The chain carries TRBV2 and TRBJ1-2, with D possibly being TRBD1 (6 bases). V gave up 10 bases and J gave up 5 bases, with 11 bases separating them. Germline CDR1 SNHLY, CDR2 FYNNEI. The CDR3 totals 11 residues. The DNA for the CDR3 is TGTGCCACAGTACAGGGATATGGCTACACCTTC. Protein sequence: CATVQGYGYTF. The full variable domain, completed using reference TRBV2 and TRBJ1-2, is EPEVTQTPSHQVTQMGQEVILRCVPISNHLYFYWYRQILGQKVEFLVSFYNNEISEKSEIFDDQFSVERPDGSNFTLKIRSTKLEDSAMYFCATVQGYGYTFGSGTRLTVV.

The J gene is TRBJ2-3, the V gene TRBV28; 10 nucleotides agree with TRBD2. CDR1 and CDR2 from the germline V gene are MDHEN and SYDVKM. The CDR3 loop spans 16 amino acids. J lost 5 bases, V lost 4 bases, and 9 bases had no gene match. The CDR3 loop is CASSSIWTSGKDTQYF. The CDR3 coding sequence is TGTGCCAGCAGTTCTATCTGGACTAGCGGAAAAGATACGCAGTATTTT.

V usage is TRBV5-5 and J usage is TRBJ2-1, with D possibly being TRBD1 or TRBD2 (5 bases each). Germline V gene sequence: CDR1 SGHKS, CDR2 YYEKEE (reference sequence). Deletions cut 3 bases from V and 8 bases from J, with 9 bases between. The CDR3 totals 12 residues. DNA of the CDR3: TGTGCCAGCAGCTCTTTGGGACATGAGCAGTTCTTC. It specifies CASSSLGHEQFF.

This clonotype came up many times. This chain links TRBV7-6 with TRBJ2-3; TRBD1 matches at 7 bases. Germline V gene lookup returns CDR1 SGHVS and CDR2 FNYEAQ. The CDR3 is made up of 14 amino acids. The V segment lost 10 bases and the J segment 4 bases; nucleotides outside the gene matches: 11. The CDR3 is CATGKGGFADTQYF. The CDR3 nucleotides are TGTGCCACCGGTAAAGGGGGCTTCGCAGATACGCAGTATTTT.

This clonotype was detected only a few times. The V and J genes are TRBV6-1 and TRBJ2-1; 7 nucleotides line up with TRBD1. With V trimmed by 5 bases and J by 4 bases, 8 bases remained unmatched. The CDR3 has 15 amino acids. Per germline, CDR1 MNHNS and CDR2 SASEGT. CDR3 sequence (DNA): TGTGCCAGCAGTACCGGGACAGCCAGATACAATGAGCAGTTCTTC. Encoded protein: CASSTGTARYNEQFF.

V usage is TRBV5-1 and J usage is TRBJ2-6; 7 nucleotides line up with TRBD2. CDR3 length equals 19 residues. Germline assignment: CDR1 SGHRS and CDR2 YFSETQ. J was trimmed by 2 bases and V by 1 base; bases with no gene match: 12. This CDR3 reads CASSLLGLQTLPGANVLTF. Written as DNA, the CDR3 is TGCGCCAGCAGCTTGTTGGGACTACAAACCCTTCCTGGGGCCAACGTCCTGACTTTC.

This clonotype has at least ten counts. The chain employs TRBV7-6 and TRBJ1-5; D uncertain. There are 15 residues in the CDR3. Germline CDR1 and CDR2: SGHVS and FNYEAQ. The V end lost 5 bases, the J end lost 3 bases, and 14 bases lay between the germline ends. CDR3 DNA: TGTGCCAGCAGCCCCGAGTGGGGTTCCAATCAGCCCCAGCATTTT. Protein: CASSPEWGSNQPQHF.

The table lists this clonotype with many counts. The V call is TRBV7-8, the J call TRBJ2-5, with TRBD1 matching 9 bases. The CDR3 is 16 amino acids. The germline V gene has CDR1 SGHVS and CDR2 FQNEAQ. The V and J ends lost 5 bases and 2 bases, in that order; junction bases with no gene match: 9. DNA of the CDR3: TGTGCCAGCAGCCGCCTATCGACAGGGGGTCAAGAGACCCAGTACTTC. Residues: CASSRLSTGGQETQYF.

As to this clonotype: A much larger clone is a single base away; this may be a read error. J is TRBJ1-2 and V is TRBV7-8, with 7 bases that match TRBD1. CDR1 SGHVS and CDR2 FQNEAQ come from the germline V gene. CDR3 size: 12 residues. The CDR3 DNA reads TGTGTCAGCAGCCCCGGGACAGCGGGCTACACCTTC. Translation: CVSSPGTAGYTF.

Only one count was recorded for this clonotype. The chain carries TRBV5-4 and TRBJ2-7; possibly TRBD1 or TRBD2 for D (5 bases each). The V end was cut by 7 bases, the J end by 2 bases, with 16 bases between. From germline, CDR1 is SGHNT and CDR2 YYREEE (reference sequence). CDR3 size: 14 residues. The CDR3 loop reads CASRAGTGTYEQYF. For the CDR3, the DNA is TGTGCCAGCCGCGCTGGGACGGGAACCTACGAGCAGTACTTC.

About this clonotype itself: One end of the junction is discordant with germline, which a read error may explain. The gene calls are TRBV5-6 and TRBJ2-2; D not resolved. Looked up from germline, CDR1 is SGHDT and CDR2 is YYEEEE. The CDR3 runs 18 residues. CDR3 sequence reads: CTSSLALSGNPRTGELFF. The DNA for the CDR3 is TGTACCAGCAGCTTGGCCCTGAGTGGGAATCCTCGCACCGGGGAGCTGTTTTTT. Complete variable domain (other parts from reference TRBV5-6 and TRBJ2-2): DAGVTQSPTHLIKTRGQQVTLRCSPKSGHDTVSWYQQALGQGPQFIFQYYEEEERQRGNFPDRFSGHQFPNYSSELNVNALLLGDSALYLCTSSLALSGNPRTGELFFGEGSRLTVL.

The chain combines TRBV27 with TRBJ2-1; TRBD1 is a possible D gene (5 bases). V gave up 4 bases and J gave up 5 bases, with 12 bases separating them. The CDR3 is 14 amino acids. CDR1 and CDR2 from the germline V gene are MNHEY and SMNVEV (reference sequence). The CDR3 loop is CASSSYTGDNEQFF. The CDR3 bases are TGTGCCAGCAGTTCATACACAGGTGACAATGAGCAGTTCTTC.

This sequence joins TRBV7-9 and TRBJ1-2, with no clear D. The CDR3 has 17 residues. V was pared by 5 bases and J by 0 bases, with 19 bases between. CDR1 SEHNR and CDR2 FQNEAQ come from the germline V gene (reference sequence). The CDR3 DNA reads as TGTGCCAGCAGCGGAGCGTGGGGATTCGAGGCTAACTATGGCTACACCTTC. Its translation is CASSGAWGFEANYGYTF.

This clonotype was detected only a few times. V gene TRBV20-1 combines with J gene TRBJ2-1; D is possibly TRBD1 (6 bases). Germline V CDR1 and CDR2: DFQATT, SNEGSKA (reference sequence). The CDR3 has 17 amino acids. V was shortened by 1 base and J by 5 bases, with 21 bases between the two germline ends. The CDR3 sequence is CSARVPPGQDPDNEQFF. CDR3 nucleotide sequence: TGCAGTGCTAGAGTCCCACCGGGACAAGATCCCGACAATGAGCAGTTCTTC.

The CDR3 nucleotides read TGTGCCAGCAGCGAGCCCTCCATCGAGACAGGGCGGGAAGAAAAACTGTTTTTT. Amino acids: CASSEPSIETGREEKLFF. The V call is TRBV7-9, the J call TRBJ1-4; TRBD1 matches at 7 bases. The CDR3 is 18 residues long. Losses at the gene ends were 5 bases for V and 8 bases for J; bases not matched to a gene: 20. Germline lookup yields CDR1 SEHNR and CDR2 FQNEAQ (reference sequence).

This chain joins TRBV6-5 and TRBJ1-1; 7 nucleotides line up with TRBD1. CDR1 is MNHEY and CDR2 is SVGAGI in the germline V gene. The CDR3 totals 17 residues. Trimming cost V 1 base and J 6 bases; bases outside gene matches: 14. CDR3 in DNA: TGTGCCAGCAGTTACTACAGGGGAATCAGAAGCCACGCTGAAGCTTTCTTT. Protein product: CASSYYRGIRSHAEAFF.

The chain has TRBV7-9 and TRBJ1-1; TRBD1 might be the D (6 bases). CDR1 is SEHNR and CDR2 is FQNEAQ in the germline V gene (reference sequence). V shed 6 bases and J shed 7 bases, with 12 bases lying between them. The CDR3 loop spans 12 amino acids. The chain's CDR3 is CASRPTGYEAFF. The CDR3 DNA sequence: TGTGCCAGCAGACCGACAGGTTATGAAGCTTTCTTT.

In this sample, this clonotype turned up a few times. The CDR3 DNA reads as TGTGCCTCCCAAGCGTCGGCCCAGCCAACTAATGAAAAACTGTTTTTT. Its protein product is CASQASAQPTNEKLFF. The chain couples TRBV6-6 to TRBJ1-4, with D unresolved. Germline values: CDR1 MNHNY, CDR2 SVGAGI (reference sequence). The length of the CDR3 is 16 residues. The V and J ends lost 11 bases and 0 bases respectively, with 19 bases between them.

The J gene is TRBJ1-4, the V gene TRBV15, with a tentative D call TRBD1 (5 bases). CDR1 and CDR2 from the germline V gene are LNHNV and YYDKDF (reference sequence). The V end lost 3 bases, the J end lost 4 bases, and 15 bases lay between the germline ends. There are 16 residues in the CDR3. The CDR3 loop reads CATSSPIEGVNEKLFF. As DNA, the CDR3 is TGTGCCACCAGCAGCCCCATAGAAGGGGTTAATGAAAAACTGTTTTTT.

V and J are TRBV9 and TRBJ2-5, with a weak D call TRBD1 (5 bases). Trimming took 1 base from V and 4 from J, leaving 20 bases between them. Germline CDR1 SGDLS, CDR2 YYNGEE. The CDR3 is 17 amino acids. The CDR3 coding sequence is TGTGCCAGCAGCGTATCAAGGGGCGGTCCGGGCAGAGAGACCCAGTACTTC. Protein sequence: CASSVSRGGPGRETQYF.